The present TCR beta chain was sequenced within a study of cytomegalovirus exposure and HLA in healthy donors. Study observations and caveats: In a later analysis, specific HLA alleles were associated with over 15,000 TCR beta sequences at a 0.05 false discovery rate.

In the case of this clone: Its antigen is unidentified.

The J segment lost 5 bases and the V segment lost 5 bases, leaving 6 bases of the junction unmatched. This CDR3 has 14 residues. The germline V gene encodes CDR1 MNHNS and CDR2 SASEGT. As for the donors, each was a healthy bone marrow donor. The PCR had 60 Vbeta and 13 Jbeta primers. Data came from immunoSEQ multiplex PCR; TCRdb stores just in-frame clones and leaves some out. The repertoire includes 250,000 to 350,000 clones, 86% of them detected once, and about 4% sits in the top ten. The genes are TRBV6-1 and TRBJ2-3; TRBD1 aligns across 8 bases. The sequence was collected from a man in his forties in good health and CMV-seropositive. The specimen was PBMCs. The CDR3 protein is CASSMDRVKDTQYF. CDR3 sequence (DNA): TGTGCCAGCAGTATGGACAGGGTTAAAGATACGCAGTATTTT.